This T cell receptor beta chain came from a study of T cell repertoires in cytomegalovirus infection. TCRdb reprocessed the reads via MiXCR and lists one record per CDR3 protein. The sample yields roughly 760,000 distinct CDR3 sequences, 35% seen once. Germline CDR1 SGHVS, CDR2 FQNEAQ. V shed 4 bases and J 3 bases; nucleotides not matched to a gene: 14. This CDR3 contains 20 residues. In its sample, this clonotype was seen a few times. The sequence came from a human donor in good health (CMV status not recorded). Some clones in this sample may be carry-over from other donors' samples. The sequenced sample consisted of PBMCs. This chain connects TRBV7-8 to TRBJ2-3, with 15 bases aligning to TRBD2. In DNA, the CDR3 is TGTGCCAGCAGCTACCCCGGGACAGGACTAGCGGGAGGGCCTACAGATACGCAGTATTTT. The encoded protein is CASSYPGTGLAGGPTDTQYF.